Each of the 13 T cell receptor beta chains below was sequenced from the same sample in a study of early T cells in non-severe SARS-CoV-2 infection. TCRdb re-derived calls from the 5' RACE reads in MiXCR, one entry per CDR3 protein. Here the sample spans 90,000 to 130,000 distinct CDR3 sequences, around an eighth being singletons. The sequencing input was whole blood. The origin of the receptors is an adult who was a healthcare worker with PCR-confirmed SARS-CoV-2 infection or an uninfected control (not recorded which).

This chain uses TRBV15 with TRBJ2-5, with 10 bases fitting TRBD1. The J segment lost 6 bases and the V segment lost 8 bases, leaving 6 bases of the junction unmatched. The CDR3 contains 13 residues. Germline V gene sequence: CDR1 LNHNV, CDR2 YYDKDF (reference sequence). The CDR3 is CATATGGGKTQYF. Here the CDR3 DNA reads TGTGCCACCGCGACAGGGGGCGGGAAGACCCAGTACTTC.

The sample holds many counts of this clonotype. The rearrangement links TRBV3-1 to TRBJ2-1; no firm D call. Trimming pared 0 bases from V and 7 bases from J, leaving 13 bases between. The CDR3 runs to 15 residues. Germline V gene sequence: CDR1 LGHDT, CDR2 YNNKEL (reference sequence). The chain's CDR3 is CASSQEGDSRNEQFF. The CDR3, as DNA: TGTGCCAGCAGCCAAGAAGGTGACTCCAGGAATGAGCAGTTCTTC.

This clonotype was seen just once. The rearrangement uses TRBV12-2 and TRBJ2-2; the table's D gene call, TRBD1, was not cross checked with the DNA. TRBV12-2 is a recognized pseudogene. CDR3 length: 15 amino acids. The CDR3 sequence is CASRLVGQGPGELFF. The DNA for the CDR3 is TGTGCAAGTCGCTTAGTGGGACAGGGCCCCGGGGAGCTGTTTTTT.

CDR3 coding DNA: TGCAGTGCGAAAGACTTCTACACAGATACGCAGTATTTT. As protein: CSAKDFYTDTQYF. The chain carries TRBV20-1 and TRBJ2-3, with D uncertain. Germline values: CDR1 DFQATT, CDR2 SNEGSKA (reference sequence). This CDR3 has 13 residues. The germline V and J ends were trimmed by 6 bases and 2 bases, with 12 bases remaining between them.

In its sample, this clonotype was seen a few times. The rearrangement links TRBV9 to TRBJ1-5; D gene unclear. V lost 3 bases to trimming and J lost 4 bases, with 11 bases between them. This CDR3 comprises 14 residues. Germline V gene sequence: CDR1 SGDLS, CDR2 YYNGEE. The CDR3 loop reads CASSAYGVNQPQHF. The CDR3 DNA reads as TGTGCCAGCAGCGCTTATGGGGTAAATCAGCCCCAGCATTTT. The whole variable domain, remainder taken from reference TRBV9 and TRBJ1-5, is DSGVTQTPKHLITATGQRVTLRCSPRSGDLSVYWYQQSLDQGLQFLIQYYNGEERAKGNILERFSAQQFPDLHSELNLSSLELGDSALYFCASSAYGVNQPQHFGDGTRLSIL.

The chain carries TRBV29-1 and TRBJ2-3; the D gene could be TRBD1 or TRBD2 (5 bases each). Germline CDR1 SQVTM, CDR2 ANQGSEA. CDR3 length: 13 residues. Trimming took off 4 bases at V and 3 bases at J, with 11 bases between the two ends. Here the CDR3 DNA reads TGCAGCGTTGCCGGGACCATTACAGATACGCAGTATTTT. Translating gives CSVAGTITDTQYF.

This clonotype was seen a handful of times. The CDR3 reads CASIRPGTSGNTGELFF. In DNA, the CDR3 is TGTGCCAGCATCCGACCTGGGACTAGCGGTAACACCGGGGAGCTGTTTTTT. The chain uses TRBV11-2 and TRBJ2-2; 11 bases fit TRBD2. Germline V gene data show CDR1 as SGHAT and CDR2 as FQNNGV. This CDR3 contains 17 residues. V lost 7 bases to trimming and J lost 2 bases; unmatched junction nucleotides: 9.

This clonotype was counted a few times. The chain has TRBV14 and TRBJ2-2; TRBD2 matches at 10 bases. The CDR3 has 16 residues. From germline, CDR1 is SGHDN and CDR2 FVKESK. Trimming at V came to 4 bases and at J to 1 base, leaving 3 bases not matched to a gene. CDR3: CASSPSGRGNTGELFF. The DNA for the CDR3 is TGTGCCAGCAGCCCCAGCGGGAGGGGGAACACCGGGGAGCTGTTTTTT.

This clonotype was seen a few times. J is TRBJ1-2 and V is TRBV29-1; unclear D gene. The CDR3 length is 13 residues. CDR1 and CDR2 (germline): SQVTM, ANQGSEA. V was clipped by 0 bases and J by 4 bases, with 9 bases between them. CDR3 protein: CSVEDMPGYGYTF. The DNA of the CDR3 is TGCAGCGTTGAAGACATGCCCGGCTATGGCTACACCTTC.

This clonotype was counted between two and nine times. This sequence joins TRBV5-1 and TRBJ2-1, with TRBD2 matching over 8 bases. The CDR3 runs to 16 residues. V lost 0 bases to trimming and J lost 7 bases; unmatched junction nucleotides: 9. Germline assignment: CDR1 SGHRS and CDR2 YFSETQ. CDR3 bases: TGCGCCAGCAGCTTGGTTTCCGGGAGGGCCGTTAATGAGCAGTTCTTC. Its translation: CASSLVSGRAVNEQFF.

This clonotype was detected many times. The CDR3 reads CATGLETQYF. The CDR3, as DNA: TGTGCCACCGGTCTGGAGACCCAGTACTTC. The chain recombines TRBV19 with TRBJ2-5; D gene unclear. Germline-derived CDR1 and CDR2 are LNHDA and SQIVND (reference sequence). This CDR3 has 10 amino acids. Trimming shortened V by 10 bases and J by 5 bases, and 8 bases separated the two germline ends. Drawing the rest from reference TRBV19 and TRBJ2-5, the complete variable domain is DGGITQSPKYLFRKEGQNVTLSCEQNLNHDAMYWYRQDPGQGLRLIYYSQIVNDFQKGDIAEGYSVSREKKESFPLTVTSAQKNPTAFYLCATGLETQYFGPGTRLLVL.

This chain joins TRBV6-6 and TRBJ1-4; D unclear. The CDR3 is 12 residues long. Deletions cut 1 base from V and 10 bases from J, with 7 bases between. Germline V gene sequence: CDR1 MNHNY, CDR2 SVGAGI (reference sequence). CDR3 DNA sequence: TGTGCCAGCAGTTACTGGGAGGGAAAACTGTTTTTT. The encoded protein is CASSYWEGKLFF.

There are a few counts of this clonotype. This sequence joins TRBV5-1 and TRBJ2-3; 12 bases align to TRBD1. Trimming removed 1 base from V and 5 bases from J; junction bases left unmatched: 14. CDR1 is SGHRS and CDR2 is YFSETQ in the germline V gene. The CDR3 has 19 residues. For the CDR3, the DNA is TGCGCCAGCAGCTTGAAGTTTTCGCCGGGACAGGGGGCAGAAGATACGCAGTATTTT. It encodes CASSLKFSPGQGAEDTQYF. The variable domain in full, completed from reference TRBV5-1 and TRBJ2-3, reads KAGVTQTPRYLIKTRGQQVTLSCSPISGHRSVSWYQQTPGQGLQFLFEYFSETQRNKGNFPGRFSGRQFSNSRSEMNVSTLELGDSALYLCASSLKFSPGQGAEDTQYFGPGTRLTVL.